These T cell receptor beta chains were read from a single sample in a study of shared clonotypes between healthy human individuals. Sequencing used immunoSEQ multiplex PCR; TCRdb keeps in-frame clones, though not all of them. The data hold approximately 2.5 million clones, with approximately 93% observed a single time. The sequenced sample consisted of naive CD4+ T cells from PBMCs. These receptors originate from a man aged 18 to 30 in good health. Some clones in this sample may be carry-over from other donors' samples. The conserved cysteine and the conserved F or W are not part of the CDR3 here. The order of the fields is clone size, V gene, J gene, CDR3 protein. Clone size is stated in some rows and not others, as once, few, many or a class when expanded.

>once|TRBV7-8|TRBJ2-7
ASSSGSKNGLTYEQY
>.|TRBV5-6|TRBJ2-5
ASSLWGVETQY
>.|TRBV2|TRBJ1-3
ASSELGTPGNTIY
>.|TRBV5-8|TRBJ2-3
ASSLGATRTDTQY
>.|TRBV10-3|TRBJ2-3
AIRGQGTSTDTQY
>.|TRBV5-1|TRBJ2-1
ASSLGSPNEQF
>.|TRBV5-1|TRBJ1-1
ASSLGVSASRGTEAF
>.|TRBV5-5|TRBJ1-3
ASSEGAPGNTIY
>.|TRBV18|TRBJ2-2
ASSPVQERLNTGELF
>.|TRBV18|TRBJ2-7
ASSPDRDGTYEQY
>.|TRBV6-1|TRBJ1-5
ASSGGVIGQPQH
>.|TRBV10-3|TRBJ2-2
AISESSTSGITGELF
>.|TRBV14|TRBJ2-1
ASSQTGTTNEQF
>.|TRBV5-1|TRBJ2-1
ASSWPLLADYDEQF
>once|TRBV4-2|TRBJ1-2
ASSQWGSGAGYT
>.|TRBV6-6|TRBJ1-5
ASSYPPGGQPQH
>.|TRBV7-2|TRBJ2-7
ASSLAGPTYEQY
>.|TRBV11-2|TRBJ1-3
ASSLVWGSYFSGNTIY
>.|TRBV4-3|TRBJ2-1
ASSQDLVYNEQF
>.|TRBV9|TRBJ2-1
ASSLDRGTYNEQF
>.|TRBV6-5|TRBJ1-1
ASSARDGNTEAF
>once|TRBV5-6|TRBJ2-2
ASSLGLSGELF
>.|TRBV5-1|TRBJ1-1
ASSLFGLPNTEAF
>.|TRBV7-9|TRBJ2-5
ASSLMTDQETQY
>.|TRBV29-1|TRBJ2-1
SVEHRYNEQF
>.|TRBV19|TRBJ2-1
ASNKHGGDEQF
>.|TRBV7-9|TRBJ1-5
ASSLVGGGSQPQH
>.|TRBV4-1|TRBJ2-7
ASRQAGTVTYEQY
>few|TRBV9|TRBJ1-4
ASSDDTGVREKLF
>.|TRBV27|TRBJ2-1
ASSSGGRNEQF
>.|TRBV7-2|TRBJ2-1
ASSLRNNEQF
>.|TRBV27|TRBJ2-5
ASSSYGVETQY
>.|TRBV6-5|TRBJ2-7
ASRASGSYEQY
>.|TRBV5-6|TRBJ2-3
ASSLYDTQY
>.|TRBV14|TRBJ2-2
ASSQDTGGRLF
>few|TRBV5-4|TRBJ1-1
ASSLSTPGAAF
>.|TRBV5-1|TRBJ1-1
ASSLSRNTEAF
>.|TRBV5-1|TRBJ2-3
ASSFREYTDTQY
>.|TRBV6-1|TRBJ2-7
ASSEGSGRVSYEQY
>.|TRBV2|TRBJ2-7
ASRGQGIDEQY